Each of the 32 T cell receptor beta chains below was sequenced from the same sample in a study of blood T cells in healthy people across ages. The use of a sample-barcoded 5' primer and a J-beta primer mix characterized a second PCR of 7 to 11 cycles. TCRdb processed the 5' RACE reads anew with MiXCR; each CDR3 protein has one entry. The data hold some 550,000 distinct CDR3 sequences, with more than 45% observed a single time. The sequencing sample was made of blood. Receptors were obtained from an elderly man in good health.

This chain links TRBV18 with TRBJ2-1; D remains unclear. V lost 5 bases, J lost 1 base, and 18 bases lay in between. The germline V gene has CDR1 KGHSH and CDR2 LQKENI. The CDR3 has 17 amino acids. This chain's CDR3 is CASSTRALQTSYNEQFF. Written as DNA, the CDR3 is TGTGCCAGCTCAACCCGGGCCTTGCAGACTTCCTACAATGAGCAGTTCTTC.

V gene TRBV12-5 combines with J gene TRBJ2-2; perhaps TRBD1 as D (5 bases). Germline values: CDR1 LGHNT, CDR2 FRNRAP. This CDR3 has 17 residues. The V end was cut by 1 base, the J end by 1 base, with 13 bases between. CDR3: CASGLAPARENTGELFF. The CDR3 coding sequence is TGTGCTAGTGGTTTGGCTCCGGCCAGGGAGAACACCGGGGAGCTGTTTTTT.

CDR3 residues: CASSSQGKVGYTF. As DNA, the CDR3 is TGTGCCAGCAGTTCACAGGGGAAGGTTGGCTACACCTTC. This chain connects TRBV12-3 or TRBV12-4 to TRBJ1-2; TRBD1 matches at 7 bases. The CDR3 runs to 13 residues. Trimming removed 4 bases from V and 7 bases from J; junction bases left unmatched: 6.

The chain combines TRBV6-6 with TRBJ2-1, with TRBD1 matching 7 bases. Trimming took 2 bases from V and 1 from J; bases not matched to a gene: 2. Germline V CDR1 and CDR2: MNHNY, SVGAGI (reference sequence). There are 15 residues in the CDR3. CDR3 in DNA: TGTGCCAGCAGTTACCTGGGACAGTCCTACAATGAGCAGTTCTTC. Its protein product is CASSYLGQSYNEQFF.

This chain links TRBV11-1 with TRBJ1-4, with D possibly TRBD1 on 5 matching bases. The V end lost 2 bases, the J end lost 4 bases, and 11 bases lay between the germline ends. CDR3 length equals 15 residues. Per germline, CDR1 SGHAT and CDR2 FQDESV (reference sequence). CDR3 amino acids: CASSLSAGNNEKLFF. Written as DNA, the CDR3 is TGTGCCAGCAGCTTATCGGCAGGGAATAATGAAAAACTGTTTTTT.

This clonotype was detected a few times. This sequence joins TRBV15 and TRBJ2-5; D is perhaps TRBD1 or TRBD2 (5 bases each). There are 14 residues in the CDR3. CDR1 is LNHNV and CDR2 is YYDKDF in the germline V gene (reference sequence). The germline V and J ends were trimmed by 5 bases and 2 bases, with 12 bases remaining between them. The CDR3, as DNA: TGTGCCACCAGCTCTCAGAGGGGTCAAGAGACCCAGTACTTC. As protein: CATSSQRGQETQYF.

This clonotype was picked up a small number of times. This chain connects TRBV20-1 to TRBJ2-1, with D maybe TRBD2 (5 bases). The germline CDR1 and CDR2 sequences are DFQATT and SNEGSKA (reference sequence). Trimming took 1 base from V and 6 from J, leaving 7 bases between them. This CDR3 spans 12 amino acids. CDR3 in DNA: TGCAGTGCTAGAGCTAGCAGCAATGAGCAGTTCTTC. It specifies CSARASSNEQFF.

V is TRBV12-3 or TRBV12-4 and J is TRBJ2-7; 10 bases fit TRBD1. Trimming at V came to 1 base and at J to 5 bases, leaving 8 bases not matched to a gene. This CDR3 contains 16 residues. CDR3 sequence: CASSLGRDRGKNEQYF. CDR3 sequence (DNA): TGTGCCAGCAGTTTAGGTCGGGACAGGGGTAAAAACGAGCAGTACTTC.

The J gene is TRBJ1-5, the V gene TRBV20-1; TRBD1 agrees at 7 bases. After removal of 4 bases from V and 0 bases from J, the junction contained 3 bases not matched to a gene. This CDR3 has 14 amino acids. CDR1 DFQATT and CDR2 SNEGSKA come from the germline V gene (reference sequence). CDR3 coding DNA: TGCAGTGCTATGGACAGGACTAGCAATCAGCCCCAGCATTTT. It specifies CSAMDRTSNQPQHF.

This chain connects TRBV4-2 to TRBJ2-1; perhaps TRBD1 as D (5 bases). The V end was cut by 0 bases, the J end by 10 bases, with 16 bases between. The germline V gene has CDR1 LGHNA and CDR2 YNFKEQ. The CDR3 has 15 residues. The CDR3 here is CASSQETFRVGEQFF. The DNA of the CDR3 is TGTGCCAGCAGCCAAGAGACATTCAGGGTGGGGGAGCAGTTCTTC.

The chain employs TRBV12-3 or TRBV12-4 and TRBJ2-3, with 11 bases matching TRBD2. CDR3 size: 13 residues. The trim removed 6 bases at V and 5 bases at J, leaving 1 base unmatched. Here the CDR3 DNA reads TGTGCCAGCAGGACTAGCGGGGTAGATACGCAGTATTTT. Its translation is CASRTSGVDTQYF.

The sample holds a few counts of this clonotype. Just one base apart from a much larger clone, this may be a read error. The genes are TRBV6-5 and TRBJ2-7, with 8 bases identical to TRBD1. The CDR3 loop spans 17 amino acids. The germline gives CDR1 MNHEY, CDR2 SVGAGI. J gave up 3 bases and V 5 bases, and 15 bases lay outside the gene matches. CDR3 coding DNA: TGTGCCAGCAGTCCAGGGGGCGTGACAGGGACCTTCTACGAGCAGTACTTC. It translates to CASSPGGVTGTFYEQYF.

The chain has TRBV7-2 and TRBJ2-1, with 7 bases aligning to TRBD2. The germline CDR1 and CDR2 sequences are SGHTA and FQGNSA. The CDR3 consists of 15 residues. The V gene end was trimmed by 4 bases and the J gene end by 4 bases; junction bases not matched to a gene: 7. The CDR3 sequence is CASSSWGGGYNEQFF. The CDR3 nucleotides read TGTGCCAGCAGCTCTTGGGGGGGTGGGTACAATGAGCAGTTCTTC.

CDR3: CASSDIGQGKGGYTF. The CDR3 coding sequence is TGTGCCAGCAGTGATATAGGGCAGGGCAAGGGTGGCTACACCTTC. The chain is built from TRBV2 and TRBJ1-2; TRBD1 is a possible D gene (5 bases). This CDR3 is 15 amino acids long. The germline gives CDR1 SNHLY, CDR2 FYNNEI. The V gene lost 3 bases and the J gene lost 7 bases, with 18 bases spanning the gap.

The chain couples TRBV9 to TRBJ2-2; D may correspond to TRBD1 or TRBD2 (5 bases each). This CDR3 contains 16 residues. Looked up from germline, CDR1 is SGDLS and CDR2 is YYNGEE. With 4 bases removed from V and 7 bases from J, the gap between germline ends came to 20 bases. The CDR3 DNA reads as TGTGCCAGCAGCCGGGACCCAGAAATTCTTATCGGGGAGCTGTTTTTT. Translation: CASSRDPEILIGELFF.

This chain links TRBV6-6 with TRBJ2-1; possibly TRBD1 for D (7 bases). Judging by the DNA end, TRBJ2-7 fits better; the J call may be wrong. The germline V gene encodes CDR1 MNHNY and CDR2 SVGAGI (reference sequence). This CDR3 comprises 17 residues. The CDR3 sequence is CASSYSFLAGGNNEQYF. The CDR3 DNA is TGTGCCAGCAGTTACTCGTTCTTAGCAGGGGGGAACAATGAGCAGTACTTC.

The table lists this clonotype with a few counts. The chain joins TRBV27 to TRBJ2-7, with no clear D. The V end was cut by 0 bases, the J end by 1 base, with 16 bases between. Germline CDR1 reads MNHEY; CDR2 reads SMNVEV (reference sequence). This CDR3 region has 17 residues. The CDR3 loop reads CASSLSTGGSRSYEQYF. CDR3 DNA sequence: TGTGCCAGCAGTTTATCGACTGGCGGAAGCCGGTCCTACGAGCAGTACTTC.

The chain employs TRBV9 and TRBJ2-1; TRBD1 matches at 7 bases. Looked up from germline, CDR1 is SGDLS and CDR2 is YYNGEE. This CDR3 has 15 residues. With V trimmed by 0 bases and J by 7 bases, 7 bases remained unmatched. CDR3 sequence: CASSVVDREWNEQFF. The CDR3 DNA reads as TGTGCCAGCAGCGTAGTTGACAGGGAATGGAATGAGCAGTTCTTC.

This clonotype was seen a few times. The chain has TRBV14 and TRBJ1-1; D might be TRBD1 (5 bases). Germline assignment: CDR1 SGHDN and CDR2 FVKESK. Trimming removed 4 bases from V and 4 bases from J, with 13 bases in between. The CDR3 length is 14 residues. CDR3 DNA: TGTGCCAGCAGCCGGGGAGGGACTGGCACTGAAGCTTTCTTT. It specifies CASSRGGTGTEAFF.

This clonotype was recorded a few times. The chain joins TRBV7-9 to TRBJ1-2; D may be TRBD1 (5 bases). The germline V and J ends were trimmed by 3 bases and 5 bases, with 13 bases remaining between them. The CDR3 consists of 14 residues. Germline loops: CDR1 SEHNR, CDR2 FQNEAQ (reference sequence). In nucleotides, the CDR3 is TGTGCCAGCAGCTTGGCACCTGAGGGGTATGGCTACACCTTC. It specifies CASSLAPEGYGYTF.

The gene calls are TRBV5-1 and TRBJ1-1; 10 nucleotides align to TRBD1. This CDR3 has 18 amino acids. Germline loops: CDR1 SGHRS, CDR2 YFSETQ. The V gene end was trimmed by 1 base and the J gene end by 0 bases; junction bases not matched to a gene: 9. CDR3 region: CASSLSLGDRGMNTEAFF. The CDR3 DNA follows: TGCGCCAGCAGCTTGTCATTGGGGGACAGGGGCATGAACACTGAAGCTTTCTTT. Together with reference TRBV5-1 and TRBJ1-1, the CDR3 gives the full variable domain: KAGVTQTPRYLIKTRGQQVTLSCSPISGHRSVSWYQQTPGQGLQFLFEYFSETQRNKGNFPGRFSGRQFSNSRSEMNVSTLELGDSALYLCASSLSLGDRGMNTEAFFGQGTRLTVV.

This clonotype has a count of ten or more. The chain uses TRBV18 and TRBJ2-5, with TRBD2 matching 9 bases. Germline V lookup: CDR1 KGHSH, CDR2 LQKENI. The CDR3 consists of 15 residues. The J segment lost 5 bases and the V segment lost 6 bases, leaving 10 bases of the junction unmatched. CDR3 in amino acids: CASSGLATSRETQYF. The CDR3 region has the DNA TGTGCCAGCTCTGGACTAGCGACTTCTAGGGAGACCCAGTACTTC.

This clonotype was counted between two and nine times. V usage is TRBV7-2 and J usage is TRBJ2-7, with D perhaps TRBD1 (5 bases). The V end lost 5 bases, the J end lost 0 bases, and 14 bases lay between the germline ends. Germline V lookup: CDR1 SGHTA, CDR2 FQGNSA. CDR3 length: 15 residues. The CDR3 nucleotides are TGTGCCAGCAGCCTAGACAGCCATTACTCCTACGAGCAGTACTTC. Amino acids: CASSLDSHYSYEQYF.

This clonotype turned up a few times. V usage is TRBV5-1 and J usage is TRBJ2-7; no clear D. The CDR3 loop spans 14 amino acids. Germline CDR1 SGHRS, CDR2 YFSETQ. Trimming took 0 bases from V and 4 from J, leaving 11 bases between them. The CDR3 nucleotides read TGCGCCAGCAGCTTGGACGGCCTGGGGTACGAGCAGTACTTC. The encoded protein is CASSLDGLGYEQYF.

The chain links TRBV14 to TRBJ2-7; no reliable D call. Trimming removed 3 bases at V and 2 bases at J, with 14 bases between. In germline, CDR1 is SGHDN, CDR2 FVKESK. The CDR3 covers 15 residues. The CDR3 spells CASSHRTALAYEQYF. CDR3 coding DNA: TGTGCCAGCAGCCACCGGACCGCCCTGGCCTACGAGCAGTACTTC.

The CDR3 coding sequence is TGTGCCAGCAGCCCCTCCCCGCCGGCGGGACGGTCGAACACAGATACGCAGTATTTT. It encodes CASSPSPPAGRSNTDTQYF. The V gene is TRBV13, the J gene TRBJ2-3, with a weak D call TRBD2 (6 bases). The germline V gene encodes CDR1 PRHDT and CDR2 FYEKMQ (reference sequence). The CDR3 is 19 amino acids. V lost 5 bases to trimming and J lost 2 bases, with 26 bases between them.

V gene TRBV7-9 combines with J gene TRBJ2-7, with 8 bases that match TRBD1. Germline loops: CDR1 SEHNR, CDR2 FQNEAQ (reference sequence). Trimming took 4 bases from V and 5 from J; bases not matched to a gene: 16. CDR3 length: 17 residues. CDR3 in DNA: TGTGCCAGCAGCTCAGACCTCCGAGACAGGGGATTTGACGAGCAGTACTTC. This codes for CASSSDLRDRGFDEQYF.

This clonotype was recorded once. The chain joins TRBV29-1 to TRBJ2-3, with 9 bases matching TRBD2. Trimming cost V 4 bases and J 4 bases; bases outside gene matches: 12. The CDR3 has 16 amino acids. Germline CDR1 SQVTM, CDR2 ANQGSEA. The CDR3 DNA follows: TGCAGCGTTGGGAGGCATAGCGGGAGTTATTCAGATACGCAGTATTTT. Translating gives CSVGRHSGSYSDTQYF.

The chain uses TRBV12-3 or TRBV12-4 and TRBJ2-6; maybe TRBD2 (5 bases). Trimming removed 0 bases at V and 6 bases at J, with 9 bases between. The CDR3 has 15 residues. CDR3 protein: CASSLAGVVANVLTF. The DNA of the CDR3 is TGTGCCAGCAGTTTAGCCGGGGTCGTGGCCAACGTCCTGACTTTC.

CDR3 coding DNA: TGTGCCAGCACCTGGATTGCGGCGAATCAGCCCCAGCATTTT. Translated: CASTWIAANQPQHF. The rearrangement uses TRBV2 and TRBJ1-5; no clear D. The CDR3 sequence is 14 residues long. Trimming took 7 bases from V and 4 from J, leaving 14 bases between them. Germline CDR1 and CDR2: SNHLY and FYNNEI.

In its sample, this clonotype was seen a few times. The chain is built from TRBV7-9 and TRBJ2-7; 7 positions agree with TRBD1. The V and J ends lost 5 bases and 6 bases, in that order; junction bases with no gene match: 4. The CDR3 has 12 amino acids. Germline V lookup: CDR1 SEHNR, CDR2 FQNEAQ (reference sequence). The CDR3 sequence: CASSNRDSEQYF. The CDR3 DNA follows: TGTGCCAGCAGCAACAGGGACAGCGAGCAGTACTTC.

The chain recombines TRBV6-6 with TRBJ2-1, with 7 bases that match TRBD1. CDR3 length: 16 amino acids. Per germline, CDR1 MNHNY and CDR2 SVGAGI (reference sequence). The trim removed 9 bases at V and 7 bases at J, leaving 18 bases unmatched. Here the CDR3 reads CASRSGGVRQGNEQFF. The CDR3 DNA follows: TGTGCCAGTCGTAGTGGGGGAGTTCGACAGGGTAATGAGCAGTTCTTC.